A selection of T cell receptor beta chains follows, all from one sample in a study of blood T cell repertoires in COVID-19. Data came from immunoSEQ multiplex PCR; TCRdb stores just in-frame clones and leaves some out. This table has roughly 93,000 clones, over 70% appearing once. The sample comprised peripheral blood. Receptors were obtained from a woman of 80 years or more with acute or convalescent COVID-19. CDR3s include the opening cysteine and the closing phenylalanine or tryptophan. A D gene is named only where the DNA matches it firmly.

TRBJ2-5 | NA | TRBV3-1/TRBV3-2 | CASSQGTPDQYF
TRBJ2-7 | NA | TRBV11-2 | CASSFSGSYEQYF
TRBJ2-2 | TRBD1 | TRBV9 | CASSVGDRDTGELFF
TRBJ1-3 | TRBD1 | TRBV6-5 | CASSYSPRQGTNTIYF
TRBJ2-1 | TRBD2 | TRBV4-3 | CASSPRRPLAGGPSSYNEQFF
TRBJ1-1 | NA | TRBV25-1 | CASTAGGGPSNTEAFF
TRBJ1-1 | TRBD1 | TRBV2 | CASSGGTEAFF
TRBJ1-6 | TRBD1 | TRBV27 | CASRDRDREQSPLHF
TRBJ2-2 | NA | TRBV2 | CASSEDGDSVLFF
TRBJ2-5 | NA | TRBV2 | CASREYQETQYF
TRBJ2-2 | TRBD1 | TRBV4-3 | CASSQETGLGTGYTGELFF
TRBJ2-7 | TRBD1 | TRBV11-2 | CASSTRQGHYEQYF
TRBJ2-5 | NA | TRBV14 | CASSQGGWGETQYF
TRBJ2-5 | TRBD1 | TRBV5-8 | CASSSTGTGGLKTQYF
TRBJ2-7 | TRBD1 | TRBV2 | CASSLQGGEQYF
TRBJ1-4 | TRBD1 | TRBV2 | CASSDVGQNNEKLFF
TRBJ2-3 | NA | TRBV5-8 | CASSPGGVTDTQYF
TRBJ1-4 | NA | TRBV25-1 | CASSEYTGANEKLFF
TRBJ2-7 | NA | TRBV5-3 | CARKFMGGSSGEQYF
TRBJ2-2 | NA | TRBV21-1 | CASSKVAGAVNTGELFF
TRBJ1-3 | TRBD1 | TRBV4-3 | CASSQERTGWEAIYF
TRBJ1-4 | TRBD1 | TRBV28 | CASNPTGALEKLFF
TRBJ1-5 | NA | TRBV3-1/TRBV3-2 | CASSAQQGYGNQPQHF
TRBJ1-4 | NA | TRBV4-3 | CASSPGGATNEKLFF
TRBJ1-2 | NA | TRBV28 | CASRYMGNYGYTF
TRBJ1-2 | TRBD1 | TRBV24-1 | CATSDPQGYGYTF
TRBJ1-5 | TRBD1 | TRBV28 | CASRLNRGNNQPQHF
TRBJ2-3 | TRBD1 | TRBV19 | CASNNRGHPSTDTQYF
TRBJ2-1 | TRBD2 | TRBV28 | CASSQPGLAGGLRNEQFF
TRBJ1-2 | TRBD1 | TRBV10-3 | CASTGQGRNYGYTF
TRBJ1-6 | NA | TRBV28 | CASRNLGGHNSPLHF
TRBJ1-6 | TRBD1 | TRBV11-2 | CASSLGTGADLFGSPLHF
TRBJ2-5 | NA | TRBV15 | CATSRDEAVQETQYF
TRBJ1-1 | NA | TRBV28 | CASSFRREAFF
TRBJ1-2 | TRBD1 | TRBV28 | CASSFRTGSYTF
TRBJ1-2 | NA | TRBV28 | CASSSNQGLYGYTF
TRBJ2-2 | TRBD1 | TRBV6-8 | CASSPKQGTGELFF
TRBJ1-1 | NA | TRBV6-6 | CASAKGAEAFF
TRBJ2-7 | TRBD1 | TRBV5-4 | CASSTDRERSYEQYF
TRBJ2-7 | TRBD1 | TRBV10-3 | CATEPGTGTGEQYF
TRBJ1-2 | NA | TRBV27 | CASSSRVGGGYTF
TRBJ1-2 | NA | TRBV19 | CASSKGDLDYGYTF
TRBJ2-7 | NA | TRBV10-3 | CAISESTSASYEQYF
TRBJ1-5 | NA | TRBV6-6 | CASSPFQGIGNQPQHF
TRBJ1-2 | NA | TRBV12-3/TRBV12-4 | CASRVGTSNGYTF
TRBJ1-2 | TRBD1 | TRBV7-9 | CASSLVGQGNYGYTF
TRBJ1-4 | NA | TRBV7-2 | CASSSGRRGANEKLFF
TRBJ2-5 | NA | TRBV4-3 | CASSQDVAETQYF
TRBJ1-4 | NA | TRBV5-4 | CASSLGTATNEKLFF
TRBJ1-2 | TRBD1 | TRBV27 | CASSRTGGAKGYTF
TRBJ2-3 | TRBD1 | TRBV5-4 | CASSLQGAGTDTQYF
TRBJ1-4 | NA | TRBV18 | CASSPLRREKLFF
TRBJ1-1 | NA | TRBV7-2 | CASRPGPVDTEAFF
TRBJ2-1 | TRBD1 | TRBV11-2 | CASSPHGVGQGNNEQFF
TRBJ2-5 | TRBD2 | TRBV7-9 | CASSLNSGGAETQYF